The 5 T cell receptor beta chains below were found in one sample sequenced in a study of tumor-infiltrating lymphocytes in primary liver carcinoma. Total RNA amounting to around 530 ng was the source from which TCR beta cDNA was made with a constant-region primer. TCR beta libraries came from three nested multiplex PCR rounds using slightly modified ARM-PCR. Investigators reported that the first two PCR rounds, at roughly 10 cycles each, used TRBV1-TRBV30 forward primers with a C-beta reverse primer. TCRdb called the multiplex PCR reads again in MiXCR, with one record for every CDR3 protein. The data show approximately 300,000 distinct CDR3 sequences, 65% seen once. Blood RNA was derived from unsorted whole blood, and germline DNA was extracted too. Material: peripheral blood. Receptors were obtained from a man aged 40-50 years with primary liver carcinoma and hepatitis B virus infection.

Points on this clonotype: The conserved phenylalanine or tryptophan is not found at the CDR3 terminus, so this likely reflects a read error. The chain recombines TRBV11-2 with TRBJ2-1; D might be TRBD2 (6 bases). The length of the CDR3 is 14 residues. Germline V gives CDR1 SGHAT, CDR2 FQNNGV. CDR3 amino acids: CTSSLSSLGHEQFL. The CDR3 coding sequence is TGTACTAGCAGCTTGTCTAGCTTGGGGCATGAGCAGTTCCTC.

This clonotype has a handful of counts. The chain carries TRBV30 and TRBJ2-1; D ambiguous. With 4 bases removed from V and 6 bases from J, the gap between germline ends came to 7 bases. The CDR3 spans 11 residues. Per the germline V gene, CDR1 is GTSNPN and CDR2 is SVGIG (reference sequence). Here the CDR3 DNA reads TGTGCCTGGACCTCCGTCAATGAGCAGTTCTTC. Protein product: CAWTSVNEQFF.

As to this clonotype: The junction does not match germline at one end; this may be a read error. The CDR3 region has the DNA TGTGCCTGCAGCCCCAAGAGGAGGGTGACCGGAAACACCATATATTTT. Protein product: CACSPKRRVTGNTIYF. This chain connects TRBV14 to TRBJ1-3; D gene uncertain. The CDR3 consists of 16 residues. Germline CDR1 is SGHDN and CDR2 is FVKESK. Using reference TRBV14 and TRBJ1-3 for the parts outside the CDR3, the full variable domain is EAGVTQFPSHSVIEKGQTVTLRCDPISGHDNLYWYRRVMGKEIKFLLHFVKESKQDESGMPNNRFLAERTGGTYSTLKVQPAELEDSGVYFCACSPKRRVTGNTIYFGEGSWLTVV.

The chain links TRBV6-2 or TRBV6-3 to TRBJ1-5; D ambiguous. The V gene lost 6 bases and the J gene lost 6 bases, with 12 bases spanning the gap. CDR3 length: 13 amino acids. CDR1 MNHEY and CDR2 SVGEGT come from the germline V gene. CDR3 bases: TGTGCCAGCAGAGGGAACTTTACTCAGCCCCAGCATTTT. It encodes CASRGNFTQPQHF.

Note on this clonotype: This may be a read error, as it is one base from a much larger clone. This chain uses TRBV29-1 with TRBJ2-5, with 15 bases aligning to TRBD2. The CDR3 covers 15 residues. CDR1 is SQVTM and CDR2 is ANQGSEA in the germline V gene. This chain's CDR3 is CSVIGLAGGGETQCF. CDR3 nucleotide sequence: TGCAGCGTTATCGGACTAGCGGGAGGGGGTGAGACCCAGTGCTTC.